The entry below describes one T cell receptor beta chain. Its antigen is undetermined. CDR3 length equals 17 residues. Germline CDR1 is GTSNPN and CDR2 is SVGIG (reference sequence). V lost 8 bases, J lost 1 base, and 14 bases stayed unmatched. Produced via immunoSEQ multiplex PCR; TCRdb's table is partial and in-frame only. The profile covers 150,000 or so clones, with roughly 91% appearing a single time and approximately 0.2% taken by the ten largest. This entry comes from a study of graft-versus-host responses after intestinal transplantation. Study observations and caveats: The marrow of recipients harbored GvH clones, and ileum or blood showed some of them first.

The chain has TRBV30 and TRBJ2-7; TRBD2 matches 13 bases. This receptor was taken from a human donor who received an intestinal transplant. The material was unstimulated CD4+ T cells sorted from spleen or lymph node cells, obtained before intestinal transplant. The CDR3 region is CAHNSGSLAGGSYEQYF. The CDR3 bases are TGTGCCCATAATTCCGGATCACTAGCGGGAGGGTCCTACGAGCAGTACTTC.